The entry below gives a single T cell receptor (beta chain) sequence along with its context. These data come from a study of chemoradiotherapy in HPV16-positive cancers. Germline-derived CDR1 and CDR2 are LGHNA and YSLEER. J was trimmed by 5 bases and V by 4 bases; bases with no gene match: 7. The CDR3 contains 15 residues. Here immunoSEQ multiplex PCR was the method, and the copy in TCRdb shows in-frame clones only, minus some. The table shows about 29,000 clones, with 85% to 95% occurring only once. The V call is TRBV4-3, the J call TRBJ1-4; 7 bases align to TRBD1. The sequences come from blood, collected from a patient who underwent chemoradiotherapy. This receptor was identified in a human donor with HPV-associated anogenital cancer. CDR3 nucleotides: TGCGCCAGCAGCCGAGAGGGACAGACAAATGAAAAACTGTTTTTT. Protein sequence: CASSREGQTNEKLFF.